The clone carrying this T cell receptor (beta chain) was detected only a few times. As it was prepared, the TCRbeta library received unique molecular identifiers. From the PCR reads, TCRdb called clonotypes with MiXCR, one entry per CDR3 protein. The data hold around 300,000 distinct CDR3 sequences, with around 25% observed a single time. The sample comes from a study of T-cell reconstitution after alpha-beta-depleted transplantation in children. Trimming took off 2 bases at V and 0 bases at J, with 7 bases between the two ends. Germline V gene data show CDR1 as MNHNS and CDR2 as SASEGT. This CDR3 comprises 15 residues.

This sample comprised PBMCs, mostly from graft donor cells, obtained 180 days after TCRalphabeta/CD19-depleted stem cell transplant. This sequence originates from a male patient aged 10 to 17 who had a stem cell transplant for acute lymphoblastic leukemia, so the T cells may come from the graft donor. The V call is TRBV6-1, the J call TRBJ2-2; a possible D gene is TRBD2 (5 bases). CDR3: CASSELAPNTGELFF. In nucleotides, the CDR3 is TGTGCCAGCAGTGAACTAGCTCCGAACACCGGGGAGCTGTTTTTT.